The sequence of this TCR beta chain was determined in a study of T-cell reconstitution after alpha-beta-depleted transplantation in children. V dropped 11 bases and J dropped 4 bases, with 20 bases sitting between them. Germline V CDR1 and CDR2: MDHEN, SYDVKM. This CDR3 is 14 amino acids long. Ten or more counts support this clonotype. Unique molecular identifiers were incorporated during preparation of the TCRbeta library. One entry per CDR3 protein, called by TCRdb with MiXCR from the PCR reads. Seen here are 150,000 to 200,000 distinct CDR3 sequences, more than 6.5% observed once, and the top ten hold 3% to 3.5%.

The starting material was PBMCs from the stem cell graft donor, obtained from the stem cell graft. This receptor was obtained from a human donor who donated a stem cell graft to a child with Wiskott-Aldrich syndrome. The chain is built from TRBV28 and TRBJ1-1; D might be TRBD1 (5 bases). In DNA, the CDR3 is TGTGCCGGGGGGGTGGGGAATCCTTCCACTGAAGCTTTCTTT. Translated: CAGGVGNPSTEAFF.